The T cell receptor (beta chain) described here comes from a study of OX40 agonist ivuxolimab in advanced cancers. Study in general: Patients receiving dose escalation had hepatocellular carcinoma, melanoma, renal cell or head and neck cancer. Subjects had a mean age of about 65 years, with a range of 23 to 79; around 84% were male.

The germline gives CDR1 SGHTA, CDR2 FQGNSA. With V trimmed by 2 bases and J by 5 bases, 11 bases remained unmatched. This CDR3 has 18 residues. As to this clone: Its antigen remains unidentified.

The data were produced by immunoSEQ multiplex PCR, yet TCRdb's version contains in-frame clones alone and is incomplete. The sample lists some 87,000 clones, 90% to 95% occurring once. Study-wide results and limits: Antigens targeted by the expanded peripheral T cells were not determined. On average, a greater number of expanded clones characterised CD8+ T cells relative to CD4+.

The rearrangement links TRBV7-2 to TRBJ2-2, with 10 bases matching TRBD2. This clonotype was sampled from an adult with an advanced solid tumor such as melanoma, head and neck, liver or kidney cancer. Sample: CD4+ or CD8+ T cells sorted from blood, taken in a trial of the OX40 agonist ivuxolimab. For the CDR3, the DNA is TGTGCCAGCAGCTTATCGCTAGCGGGGGTCCAAGGGACCGGGGAGCTGTTTTTT. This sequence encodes CASSLSLAGVQGTGELFF.